These 26 T cell receptor beta chains originate from one sample sequenced in a study of OX40 agonist ivuxolimab in advanced cancers. Generated by immunoSEQ multiplex PCR, the TCRdb table keeps only in-frame clones and is missing some. Altogether 20,000 to 25,000 clones are present, 70% to 90% being singletons, with the ten largest covering around a quarter. The sample was CD4+ or CD8+ T cells sorted from blood, taken in a trial of the OX40 agonist ivuxolimab. The receptors stem from an adult with an advanced solid tumor such as melanoma, head and neck, liver or kidney cancer.

The genes are TRBV9 and TRBJ1-6, with 7 positions matching TRBD1. Looked up from germline, CDR1 is SGDLS and CDR2 is YYNGEE. This CDR3 spans 16 amino acids. Unmatched junction bases numbered 12, after V lost 5 bases and J lost 7 bases. Here the CDR3 reads CASSGPKTGRNSPLHF. The CDR3 DNA is TGTGCCAGCAGTGGACCAAAGACAGGGCGGAATTCACCCCTCCACTTT.

DNA of the CDR3: TGCGCCAGCAGCCAAGATTTGGGGGAAGCGGTCATTAGCACAGATACGCAGTATTTT. Translated, it gives CASSQDLGEAVISTDTQYF. This chain links TRBV4-1 with TRBJ2-3, with D tentatively TRBD1 or TRBD2 (5 bases each). The CDR3 runs 19 residues. V lost 0 bases to trimming and J lost 0 bases, with 19 bases between them. Germline V lookup: CDR1 MGHRA, CDR2 YSYEKL.

Note on this clone: Other nucleotide sequences in the sample specify the same CDR3. The rearrangement links TRBV29-1 to TRBJ1-2; 8 nucleotides align to TRBD1. After removal of 1 base from V and 8 bases from J, the junction contained 6 bases not matched to a gene. CDR1 and CDR2 from the germline V gene are SQVTM and ANQGSEA. CDR3 size: 13 residues. CDR3 nucleotides: TGCAGCGTTGAAGGGACAGGGTACAGAGGCTACACCTTC. It codes for CSVEGTGYRGYTF.

The sample holds one count of this clone. V is TRBV29-1 and J is TRBJ1-3; D ambiguous. Trimming shortened V by 5 bases and J by 3 bases, and 5 bases separated the two germline ends. Germline loops: CDR1 SQVTM, CDR2 ANQGSEA. The CDR3 is 11 amino acids. As DNA, the CDR3 is TGCAGCGTTTTGAATGGAAACACCATATATTTT. Protein: CSVLNGNTIYF.

J is TRBJ2-1 and V is TRBV5-4; no clear D. This CDR3 spans 12 amino acids. V lost 1 base to trimming and J lost 8 bases, with 7 bases between them. Germline V gives CDR1 SGHNT, CDR2 YYREEE (reference sequence). CDR3 protein: CASSLMGDEQFF. CDR3 DNA sequence: TGTGCCAGCAGCTTGATGGGTGATGAGCAGTTCTTC.

This clone has only one observation. The chain has TRBV5-4 and TRBJ2-7; 7 bases map to TRBD2. Germline values: CDR1 SGHNT, CDR2 YYREEE (reference sequence). There are 15 residues in the CDR3. The J segment lost 5 bases and the V segment lost 2 bases, leaving 10 bases of the junction unmatched. CDR3 bases: TGTGCCAGCAGCTTAAGCGGGGAGGGCCGAAACGAGCAGTACTTC. It yields the protein CASSLSGEGRNEQYF.

The rearrangement joins TRBV9 to TRBJ2-1, with TRBD2 as a possible D gene (6 bases). Germline CDR1 and CDR2: SGDLS and YYNGEE. The CDR3 consists of 16 residues. Trimming stripped 0 bases from V and 0 bases from J, with 10 bases between. CDR3 amino acids: CASSVGSGLSYNEQFF. As DNA, the CDR3 is TGTGCCAGCAGCGTAGGTAGCGGACTCTCCTACAATGAGCAGTTCTTC.

By sample fraction, this clone is medium-sized. The chain joins TRBV28 to TRBJ2-7; TRBD2 matches 11 bases. CDR1 and CDR2 from the germline V gene are MDHEN and SYDVKM. The CDR3 length is 17 residues. V was pared by 1 base and J by 6 bases, with 11 bases of the junction left unmatched. The CDR3 DNA reads TGTGCCAGCAGTTTATATACTAGCGGGAGAGGCCGCGGCGAGCAGTACTTC. Translated, it gives CASSLYTSGRGRGEQYF.

The chain employs TRBV6-4 and TRBJ2-1; 7 bases are shared with TRBD1. This CDR3 has 15 amino acids. In germline, CDR1 is MRHNA, CDR2 SNTAGT. Trimming took 6 bases from V and 1 from J; bases not matched to a gene: 6. The CDR3 sequence is CASSETGQSYNEQFF. The CDR3 DNA follows: TGTGCCAGCAGCGAGACGGGACAGTCCTACAATGAGCAGTTCTTC.

The chain employs TRBV19 and TRBJ2-2; tentative D call: TRBD1 (6 bases). Between the trimmed V and J ends, which lost 5 bases and 3 bases, there was a span of 10 bases. Germline lookup yields CDR1 LNHDA and CDR2 SQIVND (reference sequence). This CDR3 comprises 14 residues. The CDR3 loop is CASSVDSHTGELFF. CDR3 nucleotides: TGTGCCAGTAGTGTGGACAGTCACACCGGGGAGCTGTTTTTT.

The CDR3 DNA reads TGCGCCAGCAGCCAAGCCGATGTGTATGGCTACACCTTC. Amino acid sequence: CASSQADVYGYTF. V is TRBV4-1 and J is TRBJ1-2; no clear D gene. CDR1 MGHRA and CDR2 YSYEKL come from the germline V gene. The CDR3 extends over 13 amino acids. V was pared by 1 base and J by 5 bases, with 8 bases between.

The V gene is TRBV5-6, the J gene TRBJ2-7; perhaps TRBD2 as D (6 bases). CDR1 and CDR2 from the germline V gene are SGHDT and YYEEEE. The CDR3 extends over 16 amino acids. V shed 1 base and J shed 6 bases, with 20 bases lying between them. As DNA, the CDR3 is TGTGCCAGCAGCTTGACGTTGGTCGGGAGTCGACCCGAGCAGTACTTC. It specifies CASSLTLVGSRPEQYF.

The rearrangement joins TRBV6-5 to TRBJ2-1; no reliable D call. The CDR3 contains 13 residues. The V gene lost 5 bases and the J gene lost 6 bases, with 11 bases spanning the gap. Per germline, CDR1 MNHEY and CDR2 SVGAGI. CDR3 sequence reads: CASSRSMSNEQFF. In DNA form, the CDR3 reads TGTGCCAGCAGTCGGTCTATGTCCAATGAGCAGTTCTTC.

This chain joins TRBV30 and TRBJ2-5; 7 bases align to TRBD1. The CDR3 sequence is 14 residues long. The V segment lost 0 bases and the J segment 5 bases; nucleotides outside the gene matches: 6. Germline V gene data show CDR1 as GTSNPN and CDR2 as SVGIG (reference sequence). CDR3 sequence reads: CAWSVQGGRETQYF. CDR3 DNA: TGTGCCTGGAGTGTACAAGGGGGCCGGGAGACCCAGTACTTC.

The chain uses TRBV9 and TRBJ2-1; 9 bases fit TRBD1. Trimming took 3 bases from V and 5 from J; bases not matched to a gene: 6. The CDR3 sequence is 15 residues long. Germline CDR1 SGDLS, CDR2 YYNGEE. The CDR3 reads CASSASGQGNNEQFF. CDR3 DNA sequence: TGTGCCAGCAGCGCGTCGGGACAGGGAAACAATGAGCAGTTCTTC.

The chain uses TRBV21-1 and TRBJ2-5; the listed D gene, TRBD2, was not tested against the DNA. TRBV21-1 is designated a pseudogene. This CDR3 is 16 amino acids long. The DNA for the CDR3 is TGTGCCAGCAGCAGATATAGCGGGAGAGGGGAAGAGACCCAGTACTTC. It is translated as CASSRYSGRGEETQYF.

V is TRBV30 and J is TRBJ2-2, with no clear D. V lost 4 bases and J lost 4, with 13 bases in between. Germline-derived CDR1 and CDR2 are GTSNPN and SVGIG (reference sequence). The CDR3 length is 14 residues. CDR3 nucleotides: TGTGCCTGGAACCGCGTAGTAGGCACCGGGGAGCTGTTTTTT. Translation: CAWNRVVGTGELFF.

The V gene is TRBV11-1, the J gene TRBJ1-1, with unresolved D. This CDR3 is built from 14 residues. Germline assignment: CDR1 SGHAT and CDR2 FQDESV (reference sequence). V was pared by 1 base and J by 6 bases, with 12 bases between. CDR3 amino acids: CASSLEEGWPEAFF. The CDR3 DNA is TGTGCCAGCAGCTTAGAGGAGGGCTGGCCTGAAGCTTTCTTT.

V is TRBV9 and J is TRBJ2-1; TRBD2 matches at 11 bases. The CDR3 consists of 15 residues. Germline loops: CDR1 SGDLS, CDR2 YYNGEE. J lost 4 bases, V lost 3 bases, and 3 bases had no gene match. CDR3 DNA: TGTGCCAGCAGCGCGACTAGCGGGAATTACAATGAGCAGTTCTTC. This translates into CASSATSGNYNEQFF.

The chain combines TRBV27 with TRBJ2-5; 10 bases fit TRBD1. The J segment lost 3 bases and the V segment lost 6 bases, leaving 7 bases of the junction unmatched. Per germline, CDR1 MNHEY and CDR2 SMNVEV (reference sequence). The CDR3 contains 15 residues. CDR3 region: CASRGGQGGEETQYF. The DNA for the CDR3 is TGTGCCAGCAGAGGAGGACAGGGGGGTGAAGAGACCCAGTACTTC.

The chain couples TRBV7-9 to TRBJ1-1; the D gene is possibly TRBD1 (5 bases). Between the trimmed V and J ends, which lost 6 bases and 4 bases, there was a span of 15 bases. The CDR3 extends over 14 amino acids. CDR1 and CDR2 from the germline V gene are SEHNR and FQNEAQ (reference sequence). CDR3: CASSYTSGGTEAFF. CDR3 nucleotides: TGTGCCAGCAGTTACACCTCGGGGGGCACTGAAGCTTTCTTT.

The chain has TRBV27 and TRBJ2-7, with D perhaps TRBD1 (7 bases). The CDR3 sequence is 17 residues long. Germline V gene lookup returns CDR1 MNHEY and CDR2 SMNVEV (reference sequence). V lost 6 bases to trimming and J lost 3 bases, with 24 bases between them. The CDR3 DNA follows: TGTGCCAGCAGCCCTGGGTCAGGGGGGACACCACACTACGAGCAGTACTTC. Amino acids: CASSPGSGGTPHYEQYF.

J is TRBJ1-1 and V is TRBV7-9; D unresolved. CDR1 SEHNR and CDR2 FQNEAQ come from the germline V gene (reference sequence). CDR3 size: 10 residues. The V and J ends lost 10 bases and 6 bases respectively, with 9 bases between them. The chain's CDR3 is CATEAAEAFF. CDR3 DNA: TGTGCCACCGAAGCGGCTGAAGCTTTCTTT.

In DNA form, the CDR3 reads TGCGCCAGCAGCTCGGACCCGACGGGGGTGAACACTGAAGCTTTCTTT. This encodes CASSSDPTGVNTEAFF. The genes are TRBV5-1 and TRBJ1-1; possibly TRBD1 for D (5 bases). The CDR3 contains 16 residues. V shed 3 bases and J shed 0 bases, with 15 bases lying between them. The V gene's germline CDR1 is SGHRS and CDR2 YFSETQ.

The rearrangement joins TRBV5-6 to TRBJ2-3; 11 nucleotides line up with TRBD2. V shed 1 base, J shed 3 bases, and the junction held 7 bases outside the gene matches. The CDR3 is made up of 17 amino acids. Germline CDR1 is SGHDT and CDR2 is YYEEEE. Written as DNA, the CDR3 is TGTGCCAGCAGCTTGTCAACTAGCGGGAGTTTTACAGATACGCAGTATTTT. This encodes CASSLSTSGSFTDTQYF.

The J gene is TRBJ2-7, the V gene TRBV7-2, with D possibly matching TRBD1 (6 bases). This CDR3 comprises 14 residues. In germline, CDR1 is SGHTA, CDR2 FQGNSA. V was shortened by 0 bases and J by 4 bases, with 10 bases between the two germline ends. The CDR3 nucleotides are TGTGCCAGCAGCTTAGCAGGGCAGGGGTACGAGCAGTACTTC. Translated: CASSLAGQGYEQYF.